This T cell receptor (beta chain) emerged from a study of T cell responses to AZD1222 COVID-19 vaccine. Whole-study results and caveats: No repertoire was sampled before or during the peak T cell response, only after it. Donors in the cohort were predominantly white British and more often female, and clonal diversity was possibly underestimated.

This clone was observed a handful of times. Its target is not known. Method: immunoSEQ multiplex PCR; TCRdb's copy keeps in-frame clones and lacks some. Among about 120,000 clones listed, around 90% were seen once. The receptor comes from an adult who received the MenACWY meningococcal vaccine as a control. The material sequenced was peripheral blood, taken 28 days after the second dose of the MenACWY control vaccine.

CDR3 DNA: TGTGCCAGCAGCTCACAGGGGAACTCCTACGAGCAGTACTTC. Its protein product is CASSSQGNSYEQYF. This chain connects TRBV7-3 to TRBJ2-7; the match to TRBD1 covers 7 bases. Germline loops: CDR1 SGHTA, CDR2 FQGTGA. The V and J ends lost 4 bases and 0 bases, in that order; junction bases with no gene match: 3. The CDR3 has 14 residues. Based on the CDR3 plus reference TRBV7-3 and TRBJ2-7, the full variable domain is GAGVSQTPSNKVTEKGKYVELRCDPISGHTALYWYRQSLGQGPEFLIYFQGTGAADDSGLPNDRFFAVRPEGSVSTLKIQRTERGDSAVYLCASSSQGNSYEQYFGPGTRLTVT.